This T cell receptor beta chain was obtained from a study of blood T cell repertoires in COVID-19. Study details: Samples taken during acute and convalescent COVID-19 were collected in the United States, Italy and Spain.

Per the authors' pipeline: Amplification with reference gene primers provided the estimates of nucleated cell counts. Profiling relied on immunoSEQ multiplex PCR, and the TCRdb table lists in-frame clones only, not all of them. V, J and clone size reflect that table, while D and trimming were determined from the DNA. Among over 70,000 clones listed, 75% to 85% were seen once. This TCR was sampled from a woman in her 70s with acute or convalescent COVID-19. Material: peripheral blood.

The CDR3 region is CASSLGTGDGYTF. CDR3 bases: TGCGCCAGCAGCTTGGGGACAGGGGATGGCTACACCTTC. The V gene is TRBV5-1, the J gene TRBJ1-2; 9 positions agree with TRBD1. Germline trimming cut 0 bases from V and 6 bases from J; bases unmatched to any gene: 0. This CDR3 contains 13 residues. Germline V gene lookup returns CDR1 SGHRS and CDR2 YFSETQ.